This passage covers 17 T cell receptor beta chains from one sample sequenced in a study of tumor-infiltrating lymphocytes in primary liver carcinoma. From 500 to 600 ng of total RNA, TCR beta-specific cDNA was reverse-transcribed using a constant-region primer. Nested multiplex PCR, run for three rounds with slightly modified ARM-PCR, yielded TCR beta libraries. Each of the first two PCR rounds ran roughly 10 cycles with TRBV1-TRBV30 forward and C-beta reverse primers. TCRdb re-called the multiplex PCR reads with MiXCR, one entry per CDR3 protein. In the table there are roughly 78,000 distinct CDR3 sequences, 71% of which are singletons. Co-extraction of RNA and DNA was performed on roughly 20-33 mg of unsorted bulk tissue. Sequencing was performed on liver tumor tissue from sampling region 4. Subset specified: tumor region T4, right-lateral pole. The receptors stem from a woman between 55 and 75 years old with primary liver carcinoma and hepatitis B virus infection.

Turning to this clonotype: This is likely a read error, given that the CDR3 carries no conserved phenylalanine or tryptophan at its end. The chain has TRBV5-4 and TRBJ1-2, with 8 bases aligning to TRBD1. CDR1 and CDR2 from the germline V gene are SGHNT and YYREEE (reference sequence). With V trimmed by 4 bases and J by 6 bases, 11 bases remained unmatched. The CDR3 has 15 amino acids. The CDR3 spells CASSQPTGGGHGYTL. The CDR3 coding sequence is TGTGCCAGCAGCCAACCCACAGGGGGGGGCCATGGCTACACCCTC.

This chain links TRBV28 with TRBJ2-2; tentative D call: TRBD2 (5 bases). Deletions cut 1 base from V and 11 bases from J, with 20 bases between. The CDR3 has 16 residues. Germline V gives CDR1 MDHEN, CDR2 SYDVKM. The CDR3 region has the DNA TGTGCCAGCAGTTTATCTAGCTTTGGGAGTGAGGGAGAGCTGTTTTTT. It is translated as CASSLSSFGSEGELFF.

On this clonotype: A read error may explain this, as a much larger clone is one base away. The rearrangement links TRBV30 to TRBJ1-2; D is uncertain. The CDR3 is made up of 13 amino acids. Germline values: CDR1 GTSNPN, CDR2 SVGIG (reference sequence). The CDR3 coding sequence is TGTGACTGGAGTGTATCGGCCCAAACCGGCTACACCTTC. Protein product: CDWSVSAQTGYTF.

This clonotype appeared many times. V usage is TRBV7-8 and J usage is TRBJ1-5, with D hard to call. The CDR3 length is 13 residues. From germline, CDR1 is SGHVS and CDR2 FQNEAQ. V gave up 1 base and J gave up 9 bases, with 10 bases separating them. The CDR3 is CASSLDGGRPQHF. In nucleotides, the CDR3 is TGTGCCAGCAGCTTAGATGGAGGTCGGCCCCAGCATTTT.

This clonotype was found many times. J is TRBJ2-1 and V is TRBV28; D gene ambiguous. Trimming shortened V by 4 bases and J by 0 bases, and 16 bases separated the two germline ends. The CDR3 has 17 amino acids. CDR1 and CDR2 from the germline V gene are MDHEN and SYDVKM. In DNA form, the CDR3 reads TGTGCCAGCAGTTCACTTGGCATGGCCTACTCCTACAATGAGCAGTTCTTC. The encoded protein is CASSSLGMAYSYNEQFF. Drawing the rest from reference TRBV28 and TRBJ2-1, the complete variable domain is DVKVTQSSRYLVKRTGEKVFLECVQDMDHENMFWYRQDPGLGLRLIYFSYDVKMKEKGDIPEGYSVSREKKERFSLILESASTNQTSMYLCASSSLGMAYSYNEQFFGPGTRLTVL.

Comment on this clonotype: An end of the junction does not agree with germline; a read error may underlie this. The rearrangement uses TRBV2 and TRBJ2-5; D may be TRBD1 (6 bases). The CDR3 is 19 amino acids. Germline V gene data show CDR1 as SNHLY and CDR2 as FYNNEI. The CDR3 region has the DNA TGTACCAGCAGTGAAGTCGGTGGTTGGGCAGGGGATGGGCAAGAGACCCAGTACTTC. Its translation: CTSSEVGGWAGDGQETQYF.

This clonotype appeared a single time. Here the CDR3 DNA reads TGCGCCAGCAACCGAGATACGGAGACAAGACTTTACGAGCAGTACTTC. Protein sequence: CASNRDTETRLYEQYF. The V gene is TRBV4-1, the J gene TRBJ2-7, with no clear D. Trimming pared 7 bases from V and 4 bases from J, leaving 23 bases between. Germline values: CDR1 MGHRA, CDR2 YSYEKL. CDR3 size: 16 residues.

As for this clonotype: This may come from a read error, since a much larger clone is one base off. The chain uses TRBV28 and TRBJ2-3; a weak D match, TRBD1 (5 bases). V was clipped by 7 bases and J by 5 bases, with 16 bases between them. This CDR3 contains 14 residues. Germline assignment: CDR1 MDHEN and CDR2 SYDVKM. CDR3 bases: TGTGCCAGCATCCTAGTCAGGGCTGGAGATACGCAGTATTTT. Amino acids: CASILVRAGDTQYF.

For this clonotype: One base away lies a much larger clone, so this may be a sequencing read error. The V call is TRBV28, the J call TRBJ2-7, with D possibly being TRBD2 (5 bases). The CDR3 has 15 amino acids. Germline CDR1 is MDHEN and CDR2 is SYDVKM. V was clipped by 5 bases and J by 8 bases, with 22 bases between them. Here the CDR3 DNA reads TGTGCCAGCAGTAAGCTGGGGAGTACGGAAAACAAGCAGTACTTC. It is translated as CASSKLGSTENKQYF.

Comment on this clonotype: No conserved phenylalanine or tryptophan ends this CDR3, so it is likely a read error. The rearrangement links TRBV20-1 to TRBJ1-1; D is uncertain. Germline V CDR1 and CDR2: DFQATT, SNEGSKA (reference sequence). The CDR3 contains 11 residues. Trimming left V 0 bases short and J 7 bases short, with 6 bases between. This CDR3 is CSARDKYEAFL. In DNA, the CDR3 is TGCAGTGCTAGAGACAAATATGAAGCTTTCTTG.

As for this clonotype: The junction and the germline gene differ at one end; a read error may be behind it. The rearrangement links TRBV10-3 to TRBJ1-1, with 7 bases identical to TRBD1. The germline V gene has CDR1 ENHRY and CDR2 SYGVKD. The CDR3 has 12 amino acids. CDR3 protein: CAISEPGGEALF. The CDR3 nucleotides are TGTGCCATCAGTGAACCAGGGGGTGAAGCTCTCTTT.

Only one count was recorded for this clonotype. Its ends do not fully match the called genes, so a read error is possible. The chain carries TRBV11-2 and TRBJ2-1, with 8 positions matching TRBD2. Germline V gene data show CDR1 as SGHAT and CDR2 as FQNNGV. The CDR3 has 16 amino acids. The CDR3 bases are TGTGCCTGCAGCCCCAGGCTAGCGGGCGACCACAATGAGCGGTTCTTC. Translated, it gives CACSPRLAGDHNERFF.

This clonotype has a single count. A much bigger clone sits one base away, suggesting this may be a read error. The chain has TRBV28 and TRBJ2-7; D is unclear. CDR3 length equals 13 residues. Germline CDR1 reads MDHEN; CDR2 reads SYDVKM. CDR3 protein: CANSSTATYEQYF. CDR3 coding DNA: TGTGCCAACAGTTCAACGGCTACCTACGAGCAGTACTTC.

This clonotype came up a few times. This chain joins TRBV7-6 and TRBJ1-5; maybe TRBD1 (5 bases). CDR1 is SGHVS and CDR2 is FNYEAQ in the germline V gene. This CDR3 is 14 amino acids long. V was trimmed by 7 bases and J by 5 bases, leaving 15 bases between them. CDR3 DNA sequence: TGTGCCAGCACTCCCCGATTGGGGGATCAGCCCCAGCATTTT. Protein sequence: CASTPRLGDQPQHF.

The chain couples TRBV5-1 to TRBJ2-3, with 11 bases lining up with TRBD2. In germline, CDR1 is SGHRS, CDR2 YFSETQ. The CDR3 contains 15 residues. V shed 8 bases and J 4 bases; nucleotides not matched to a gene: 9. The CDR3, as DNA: TGCGCCAGTACTACTAGCGGGGGTCCCCCAGATACGCAGTATTTT. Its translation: CASTTSGGPPDTQYF.

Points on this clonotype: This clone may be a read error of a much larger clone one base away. DNA for the CDR3: TGTGCCGGGTGGCGGGGGGGCCCCACAGATACGCAGTATTTT. Translated, it gives CAGWRGGPTDTQYF. V gene TRBV28 combines with J gene TRBJ2-3, with 9 bases aligning to TRBD2. The V and J ends lost 11 bases and 2 bases, in that order; junction bases with no gene match: 8. Looked up from germline, CDR1 is MDHEN and CDR2 is SYDVKM. There are 14 residues in the CDR3.

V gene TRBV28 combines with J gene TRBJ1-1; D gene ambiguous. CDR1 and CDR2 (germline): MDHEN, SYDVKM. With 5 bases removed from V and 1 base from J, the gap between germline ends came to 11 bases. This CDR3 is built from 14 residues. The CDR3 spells CASSLSGGNTEAFF. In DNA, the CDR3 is TGTGCCAGCAGTCTGTCAGGTGGGAACACTGAAGCTTTCTTT.